Below are 25 T cell receptor beta chains sequenced from a single sample in a study of human T cells and chemical hapten exposure (dated by TCRdb to the early 2020s). The library was made by 5' RACE. The sequencer was an Illumina MiSeq. TCRdb applied fastp at Q25 and MiXCR to the public reads, then kept only in-frame beta chains. Entries that share a CDR3 protein sequence are merged under the most common genes and DNA. This sample is represented by around 82,000 distinct CDR3 sequences; about 7.7% of them were singletons. The ten most abundant clones make up about 2.1% of the sample. Total RNA was extracted from unfractionated whole blood that had been collected in Tempus Blood RNA tubes. These receptors originate from a male donor in good health.

J is TRBJ1-1 and V is TRBV6-2 or TRBV6-3; 11 positions agree with TRBD1. Per germline, CDR1 MNHEY and CDR2 SVGEGT. There are 15 residues in the CDR3. Unmatched junction bases numbered 8, after V lost 10 bases and J lost 1 base. Here the CDR3 reads CATRGQGAWNTEAFF. The CDR3 DNA sequence: TGTGCCACCCGAGGACAGGGGGCTTGGAACACTGAAGCTTTCTTT.

This clonotype was counted only a few times. The chain recombines TRBV14 with TRBJ2-1; 14 bases map to TRBD2. This CDR3 spans 16 amino acids. Germline V gene data show CDR1 as SGHDN and CDR2 as FVKESK. J lost 7 bases, V lost 5 bases, and 7 bases had no gene match. CDR3 coding DNA: TGTGCCAGCAGCTCCCCCGGGACTAGCGGGGGAAATGAGCAGTTCTTC. It codes for CASSSPGTSGGNEQFF. Filled out from reference TRBV14 and TRBJ2-1, the complete variable domain reads EAGVTQFPSHSVIEKGQTVTLRCDPISGHDNLYWYRRVMGKEIKFLLHFVKESKQDESGMPNNRFLAERTGGTYSTLKVQPAELEDSGVYFCASSSPGTSGGNEQFFGPGTRLTVL.

On this clonotype: The junction and the germline gene differ at one end; a read error may be behind it. The V call is TRBV3-1, the J call TRBJ2-1; D may be TRBD2 (6 bases). Germline CDR1 LGHDT, CDR2 YNNKEL (reference sequence). The CDR3 extends over 16 amino acids. The chain's CDR3 is CVSSQDRTTAGSEQFF. The DNA for the CDR3 is TGTGTCAGCAGCCAAGATAGGACGACAGCCGGGAGTGAGCAGTTCTTC.

This clonotype was counted many times. The chain links TRBV7-2 to TRBJ2-7, with 7 bases aligning to TRBD2. The CDR3 has 15 residues. CDR1 and CDR2 from the germline V gene are SGHTA and FQGNSA. The trim removed 5 bases at V and 2 bases at J, leaving 9 bases unmatched. This CDR3 is CASSPPAGAAYEQYF. Here the CDR3 DNA reads TGTGCCAGCAGCCCCCCGGCGGGAGCGGCCTACGAGCAGTACTTC.

This clonotype turned up a few times. This chain uses TRBV6-5 with TRBJ2-5; 11 positions match TRBD2. V dropped 6 bases and J dropped 1; count of bases not matched to a gene: 7. This CDR3 has 16 residues. The V gene's germline CDR1 is MNHEY and CDR2 SVGAGI. DNA for the CDR3: TGTGCCAGCAGACTGGGACTAGCGGACCTCCAAGAGACCCAGTACTTC. It yields the protein CASRLGLADLQETQYF.

This rearrangement joins TRBV12-3 or TRBV12-4 to TRBJ2-1; D is tentatively TRBD1 or TRBD2 (5 bases each). V was trimmed by 3 bases and J by 4 bases, leaving 13 bases between them. The CDR3 contains 15 residues. The CDR3 protein is CASSLAQGEYNEQFF. DNA for the CDR3: TGTGCCAGCAGTTTGGCGCAGGGAGAGTACAATGAGCAGTTCTTC.

This clonotype was counted ten times or more. The rearrangement joins TRBV4-1 to TRBJ2-1; D perhaps matches TRBD2 (5 bases). The V and J ends lost 0 bases and 10 bases respectively, with 13 bases between them. This CDR3 has 14 amino acids. The V gene's germline CDR1 is MGHRA and CDR2 YSYEKL. CDR3 in amino acids: CASSQDGLTGEQFF. The CDR3 bases are TGCGCCAGCAGCCAAGATGGACTCACCGGCGAGCAGTTCTTC.

The chain links TRBV4-2 to TRBJ1-5; D may be TRBD1 (5 bases). This CDR3 has 13 residues. V lost 5 bases and J 4 bases, leaving 9 bases between the germline ends. The germline gives CDR1 LGHNA, CDR2 YNFKEQ. The chain's CDR3 is CASSSDRNQPQHF. The CDR3 nucleotides are TGTGCCAGCAGCTCCGACAGAAATCAGCCCCAGCATTTT.

In this sample, this clonotype turned up a few times. V is TRBV20-1 and J is TRBJ2-5; D remains ambiguous. The V gene lost 2 bases and the J gene lost 5 bases, with 3 bases spanning the gap. The germline V gene has CDR1 DFQATT and CDR2 SNEGSKA (reference sequence). The CDR3 loop spans 10 amino acids. The CDR3 loop is CSARIETQYF. CDR3 nucleotide sequence: TGCAGTGCTAGAATCGAGACCCAGTACTTC.

This clonotype was observed at least ten times. The rearrangement links TRBV7-9 to TRBJ1-1, with no clear D. Germline V lookup: CDR1 SEHNR, CDR2 FQNEAQ (reference sequence). This CDR3 spans 15 amino acids. V lost 1 base to trimming and J lost 4 bases, with 13 bases between them. As DNA, the CDR3 is TGTGCCAGCAGCTTAGAAGGGCCCCGGGGCACTGAAGCTTTCTTT. It is translated as CASSLEGPRGTEAFF.

This clonotype was observed a few times. The chain combines TRBV5-6 with TRBJ1-4, with D maybe TRBD1 (5 bases). The CDR3 is 16 amino acids. Per germline, CDR1 SGHDT and CDR2 YYEEEE. V was clipped by 4 bases and J by 0 bases, with 13 bases between them. This CDR3 is CASSPGTDPTNEKLFF. The CDR3, as DNA: TGTGCCAGCAGCCCGGGGACCGATCCAACTAATGAAAAACTGTTTTTT.

Details on this clonotype: The junction and the germline gene differ at one end; a read error may be behind it. The chain combines TRBV20-1 with TRBJ2-7; D is perhaps TRBD2 (6 bases). The CDR3 has 16 residues. CDR1 and CDR2 (germline): DFQATT, SNEGSKA (reference sequence). CDR3 loop: CSASSSEGQTSDEQYF. In DNA form, the CDR3 reads TGCAGTGCTAGCTCCTCGGAGGGCCAGACCTCCGACGAGCAGTACTTC.

This clonotype was seen more than once but under ten times. This chain links TRBV20-1 with TRBJ2-5; 9 bases align to TRBD2. The V gene's germline CDR1 is DFQATT and CDR2 SNEGSKA (reference sequence). V shed 6 bases, J shed 5 bases, and the junction held 13 bases outside the gene matches. The CDR3 consists of 15 residues. This CDR3 reads CSAIAGASPIETQYF. As DNA, the CDR3 is TGCAGTGCCATAGCGGGGGCCTCCCCTATTGAGACCCAGTACTTC.

This clonotype was counted a few times. The chain is built from TRBV6-5 and TRBJ2-3, with TRBD1 matching 7 bases. Germline V gives CDR1 MNHEY, CDR2 SVGAGI. The CDR3 sequence is 12 residues long. V trimming: 6 bases; J trimming: 3 bases; junction bases outside the gene matches: 0. DNA of the CDR3: TGTGCCAGCAGGACAGGGACAGATACGCAGTATTTT. This sequence encodes CASRTGTDTQYF.

This sequence joins TRBV5-5 and TRBJ2-1; D not resolved. Germline assignment: CDR1 SGHKS and CDR2 YYEKEE (reference sequence). The CDR3 runs 15 residues. V lost 0 bases to trimming and J lost 0 bases, with 7 bases between them. CDR3 in amino acids: CASSLVGDSYNEQFF. CDR3 nucleotides: TGTGCCAGCAGCTTGGTTGGTGACTCCTACAATGAGCAGTTCTTC.

The genes are TRBV5-1 and TRBJ1-2; no firm D call. Germline V gene sequence: CDR1 SGHRS, CDR2 YFSETQ. The CDR3 totals 11 residues. The V end was cut by 5 bases, the J end by 5 bases, with 7 bases between. The CDR3 DNA is TGCGCCAGCAGGGAACAGTATGGCTACACCTTC. This sequence encodes CASREQYGYTF.

This clonotype appeared many times. The rearrangement links TRBV29-1 to TRBJ1-1; D ambiguous. This CDR3 has 15 amino acids. Trimming shortened V by 4 bases and J by 5 bases, and 20 bases separated the two germline ends. CDR1 and CDR2 from the germline V gene are SQVTM and ANQGSEA. The CDR3 sequence: CSVVPRLSSGTEAFF. The CDR3 DNA follows: TGCAGCGTTGTTCCGCGTCTCTCTTCGGGGACTGAAGCTTTCTTT.

V gene TRBV10-2 combines with J gene TRBJ1-3; 8 bases are shared with TRBD1. The CDR3 length is 13 residues. V was pared by 10 bases and J by 0 bases, with 2 bases of the junction left unmatched. In germline, CDR1 is WSHSY, CDR2 SAAADI. DNA of the CDR3: TGCGCCACGACAGGGGACTCTGGAAACACCATATATTTT. This translates into CATTGDSGNTIYF.

The rearrangement joins TRBV2 to TRBJ2-4; no definite D call. The CDR3 is 13 amino acids. The ends were cut back, 8 bases at V and 1 base at J, with 9 bases in the middle. CDR1 is SNHLY, CDR2 FYNNEI, per germline. CDR3 in amino acids: CASRVGAKNIQYF. CDR3 sequence (DNA): TGTGCCAGCCGAGTCGGGGCCAAAAACATTCAGTACTTC.

The V call is TRBV18, the J call TRBJ2-1, with 9 nucleotides matching TRBD2. There are 15 residues in the CDR3. V shed 6 bases and J 8 bases; nucleotides not matched to a gene: 11. Germline CDR1 is KGHSH and CDR2 is LQKENI. CDR3 in amino acids: CASSRGVAGADEQFF. The CDR3 coding sequence is TGTGCCAGCTCGCGAGGGGTAGCGGGAGCTGATGAGCAGTTCTTC.

There are a few counts of this clonotype. The chain couples TRBV12-5 to TRBJ1-6; D gene ambiguous. This CDR3 has 16 residues. Germline CDR1 is LGHNT and CDR2 is FRNRAP. Trimming took 2 bases from V and 4 from J, leaving 12 bases between them. The CDR3, as DNA: TGTGCTAGTGGTTTGTACAACGGCGGTTATAATTCACCCCTCCACTTT. Protein sequence: CASGLYNGGYNSPLHF.

This clonotype has ten or more counts. The chain couples TRBV20-1 to TRBJ1-5, with D tentatively TRBD1 (5 bases). The CDR3 consists of 16 residues. Germline CDR1 is DFQATT and CDR2 is SNEGSKA (reference sequence). V was cut by 0 bases and J by 4 bases, with 16 bases left in between. CDR3 nucleotide sequence: TGCAGTGCTAGAGAGAGCCCGGGACGGGAAAATCAGCCCCAGCATTTT. The encoded protein is CSARESPGRENQPQHF.

The J gene is TRBJ2-7, the V gene TRBV5-1, with TRBD1 matching over 7 bases. J was trimmed by 0 bases and V by 5 bases; bases with no gene match: 8. This CDR3 comprises 15 residues. Germline CDR1 SGHRS, CDR2 YFSETQ. The CDR3 coding sequence is TGCGCCAGCAGTTTGAAGACAGGGTACTCCTACGAGCAGTACTTC. Amino acid sequence: CASSLKTGYSYEQYF.

This clonotype was observed a few times. The genes are TRBV7-9 and TRBJ2-7; a possible D gene is TRBD1 (6 bases). The germline gives CDR1 SEHNR, CDR2 FQNEAQ (reference sequence). Trimming pared 5 bases from V and 5 bases from J, leaving 10 bases between. The CDR3 is 12 residues long. The CDR3 DNA follows: TGTGCCAGCAGCCCGACAGGCGACGAGCAGTACTTC. This codes for CASSPTGDEQYF.

This sequence joins TRBV7-2 and TRBJ2-5; D could derive from TRBD1 or TRBD2 (5 bases each). With 5 bases removed from V and 3 bases from J, the gap between germline ends came to 13 bases. The CDR3 length is 14 residues. The germline gives CDR1 SGHTA, CDR2 FQGNSA. The CDR3 region has the DNA TGTGCCAGCAGCCCAGAGGGGTACGAAGAGACCCAGTACTTC. Amino acids: CASSPEGYEETQYF.